The 21 T cell receptor beta chains in this list originate from one sample, sequenced in a study of blood T cell repertoires in COVID-19. Clones were sequenced by immunoSEQ multiplex PCR, and TCRdb holds only the in-frame ones, with some missing. This table has 300,000 to 350,000 clones, about 85% appearing once. The sequencing sample was made of peripheral blood. The source of these receptors is a man younger than 35 with active or convalescent COVID-19.

This chain connects TRBV19 to TRBJ2-2; a possible D gene is TRBD1 (5 bases). Germline lookup yields CDR1 LNHDA and CDR2 SQIVND (reference sequence). The CDR3 has 14 amino acids. V was trimmed by 9 bases and J by 5 bases, leaving 16 bases between them. Here the CDR3 DNA reads TGTGCCAGCTTGGGGCGCGCAGCGACCGGGGAGCTGTTTTTT. Translating it yields CASLGRAATGELFF.

The chain uses TRBV12-3 or TRBV12-4 and TRBJ1-5; no clear D gene. This CDR3 contains 12 residues. V was cut by 3 bases and J by 6 bases, with 6 bases left in between. The CDR3 here is CASSFESQPQHF. CDR3 coding DNA: TGTGCCAGCAGTTTTGAGTCTCAGCCCCAGCATTTT.

The chain couples TRBV3-1 (or the pseudogene TRBV3-2) to TRBJ2-5, with 9 nucleotides matching TRBD2. Germline CDR1 LGHDT, CDR2 YNNKEL (reference sequence). V was pared by 2 bases and J by 3 bases, with 4 bases of the junction left unmatched. CDR3 length: 15 amino acids. CDR3 DNA: TGTGCCAGCAGCCAATGGCTAGCGGGAAAAGAGACCCAGTACTTC. It codes for CASSQWLAGKETQYF.

V is TRBV7-8 and J is TRBJ1-5; no reliable D call. There are 14 residues in the CDR3. V was trimmed by 5 bases and J by 4 bases, leaving 12 bases between them. CDR1 is SGHVS and CDR2 is FQNEAQ in the germline V gene. The CDR3 region has the DNA TGTGCCAGCAGCCGGTTGGCAGTAAATCAGCCCCAGCATTTT. It encodes CASSRLAVNQPQHF.

This chain joins TRBV19 and TRBJ1-1; TRBD1 agrees at 8 bases. The CDR3 length is 15 residues. Per the germline V gene, CDR1 is LNHDA and CDR2 is SQIVND (reference sequence). The V gene end was trimmed by 3 bases and the J gene end by 1 base; junction bases not matched to a gene: 4. CDR3: CASSIQGAPNTEAFF. CDR3 bases: TGTGCCAGTAGTATCCAGGGGGCCCCGAACACTGAAGCTTTCTTT.

The J gene is TRBJ2-5, the V gene TRBV27; TRBD1 agrees at 10 bases. The V and J ends lost 5 bases and 1 base, in that order; junction bases with no gene match: 4. CDR3 length: 15 amino acids. Looked up from germline, CDR1 is MNHEY and CDR2 is SMNVEV (reference sequence). CDR3 region: CASSGTGDFQETQYF. The CDR3 DNA reads as TGTGCCAGCAGTGGGACAGGGGATTTCCAAGAGACCCAGTACTTC.

This chain uses TRBV6-6 with TRBJ1-5; 7 nucleotides match TRBD1. The CDR3 has 15 amino acids. Germline V gives CDR1 MNHNY, CDR2 SVGAGI (reference sequence). J was trimmed by 3 bases and V by 5 bases; bases with no gene match: 7. The CDR3 loop is CASSQDGTVNQPQHF. CDR3 nucleotides: TGTGCCAGCAGTCAAGACGGGACAGTCAATCAGCCCCAGCATTTT.

This clone was observed a single time. CDR3 loop: CASSSTGVLYEQYF. The CDR3 nucleotides are TGTGCCAGCAGTTCCACAGGGGTTCTGTACGAGCAGTACTTC. The chain links TRBV6-5 to TRBJ2-7; 7 bases fit TRBD1. V shed 4 bases, J shed 4 bases, and the junction held 7 bases outside the gene matches. The CDR3 loop spans 14 amino acids. Germline CDR1 MNHEY, CDR2 SVGAGI.

Comments on this clone: One end of the junction fails to match germline, which may point to a read error. At the DNA level, this CDR3 is encoded by other sequences in the same sample as well. The chain carries TRBV7-2 and TRBJ2-4; D unclear. The germline V gene encodes CDR1 SGHTA and CDR2 FQGNSA. This CDR3 spans 15 amino acids. CDR3 sequence reads: CASSFFSLAKNIQYF. CDR3 sequence (DNA): TGTGCCAGCAGCTTTTTTTCCCTGGCCAAAAACATTCAATACTTC.

The chain couples TRBV14 to TRBJ2-7; unclear D gene. Trimming shortened V by 1 base and J by 2 bases, and 9 bases separated the two germline ends. Germline CDR1 SGHDN, CDR2 FVKESK. The CDR3 runs 14 residues. CDR3 in amino acids: CASSQARLTYEQYF. The CDR3 DNA is TGTGCCAGCAGCCAAGCCAGACTTACCTACGAGCAGTACTTC.

V usage is TRBV7-6 and J usage is TRBJ2-1; tentative D call: TRBD1 (5 bases). This CDR3 has 16 amino acids. Germline CDR1 reads SGHVS; CDR2 reads FNYEAQ. Trimming cost V 1 base and J 5 bases, with 15 bases left between them. The CDR3, as DNA: TGTGCCAGCAGCTTAGGGAGAACAGGTCCCGACAATGAGCAGTTCTTC. Translation: CASSLGRTGPDNEQFF.

The chain couples TRBV28 to TRBJ2-7; TRBD1 agrees at 9 bases. The CDR3 covers 14 residues. Germline CDR1 MDHEN, CDR2 SYDVKM. V shed 7 bases, J shed 4 bases, and the junction held 8 bases outside the gene matches. CDR3 in amino acids: CASTLLGQGYEQYF. In DNA form, the CDR3 reads TGTGCCAGCACCCTTTTGGGACAGGGTTACGAGCAGTACTTC.

Worth noting for this clone: Other DNA sequences of this sample code for an identical CDR3. The chain couples TRBV18 to TRBJ1-2, with 8 bases that match TRBD1. The CDR3 length is 16 residues. The junction had 9 bases not matched to a gene; V was cut back by 2 bases and J by 4 bases. CDR1 is KGHSH and CDR2 is LQKENI in the germline V gene. CDR3: CASSPEGQGVSYGYTF. The CDR3 DNA reads TGTGCCAGCTCACCAGAAGGACAGGGCGTCAGCTATGGCTACACCTTC.

The V gene is TRBV4-1, the J gene TRBJ2-1; perhaps TRBD2 as D (6 bases). Looked up from germline, CDR1 is MGHRA and CDR2 is YSYEKL. The CDR3 extends over 17 amino acids. V dropped 6 bases and J dropped 6 bases, with 24 bases sitting between them. The CDR3 DNA sequence: TGCGCCAGCAGTCAGTCCCCGGGACTCCTCCCCAGCAATGAGCAGTTCTTC. It codes for CASSQSPGLLPSNEQFF.

The chain links TRBV6-5 to TRBJ2-4; D is undetermined. The V gene lost 2 bases and the J gene lost 2 bases, with 10 bases spanning the gap. The CDR3 spans 15 residues. Germline CDR1 and CDR2: MNHEY and SVGAGI. This CDR3 is CASSYGSVPKNIQYF. In nucleotides, the CDR3 is TGTGCCAGCAGTTACGGAAGCGTACCCAAAAACATTCAGTACTTC.

V usage is TRBV11-2 and J usage is TRBJ1-2; D is undetermined. The V gene lost 6 bases and the J gene lost 5 bases, with 10 bases spanning the gap. CDR3 length: 12 residues. Germline V gene data show CDR1 as SGHAT and CDR2 as FQNNGV. CDR3 residues: CASSTRGYGYTF. CDR3 coding DNA: TGTGCCAGCAGTACCCGCGGTTATGGCTACACCTTC.

This rearrangement joins TRBV10-3 to TRBJ1-2, with a tentative D call TRBD1 (6 bases). With 8 bases removed from V and 3 bases from J, the gap between germline ends came to 16 bases. CDR1 and CDR2 from the germline V gene are ENHRY and SYGVKD. The CDR3 length is 14 residues. The DNA of the CDR3 is TGTGCCATCGTCGACAGGTCGGGTGACTATGGCTACACCTTC. As protein: CAIVDRSGDYGYTF.

The CDR3 DNA follows: TGTGCCAGCAGCTTAGGCCCGGGAGTCGTAACAGATACGCAGTATTTT. The encoded protein is CASSLGPGVVTDTQYF. This rearrangement joins TRBV11-2 to TRBJ2-3; possible D gene TRBD2, 6 bases. The CDR3 extends over 16 amino acids. Per germline, CDR1 SGHAT and CDR2 FQNNGV. V was pared by 1 base and J by 3 bases, with 14 bases between.

V usage is TRBV28 and J usage is TRBJ1-6, with unresolved D. CDR1 is MDHEN and CDR2 is SYDVKM in the germline V gene. The V and J ends lost 4 bases and 9 bases respectively, with 13 bases between them. The CDR3 is 14 residues long. The CDR3 spells CASSSNWAFSPLHF. CDR3 in DNA: TGTGCCAGCAGTTCTAATTGGGCGTTTTCACCCCTCCACTTT.

The chain joins TRBV7-9 to TRBJ2-2; a weak D match, TRBD1 (6 bases). This CDR3 spans 17 amino acids. Germline V lookup: CDR1 SEHNR, CDR2 FQNEAQ (reference sequence). With 6 bases removed from V and 4 bases from J, the gap between germline ends came to 21 bases. Written as DNA, the CDR3 is TGTGCCAGCAGACCTAGCTTTGGACAGCCTTTCACCGGGGAGCTGTTTTTT. Translated: CASRPSFGQPFTGELFF. Using reference TRBV7-9 and TRBJ2-2 for the parts outside the CDR3, the full variable domain is DTGVSQNPRHKITKRGQNVTFRCDPISEHNRLYWYRQTLGQGPEFLTYFQNEAQLEKSRLLSDRFSAERPKGSFSTLEIQRTEQGDSAMYLCASRPSFGQPFTGELFFGEGSRLTVL.

This rearrangement joins TRBV27 to TRBJ1-6; D might be TRBD1 (6 bases). V gave up 7 bases and J gave up 7 bases, with 17 bases separating them. The CDR3 consists of 15 residues. The V gene's germline CDR1 is MNHEY and CDR2 SMNVEV (reference sequence). The CDR3 region has the DNA TGTGCCAGCACCTTAACAGGGTTTGGAAATTCACCCCTCCACTTT. Translating it yields CASTLTGFGNSPLHF.